The clone carrying this TCR beta chain was counted once. Its antigen remains unidentified. This entry is derived from a study of T cells after yellow fever vaccination. Study-level results: Detected again after the booster were most primary-vaccination clones, at 95% to 98% CD4 and 70% to 90% CD8. Researchers report a weaker secondary response that nonetheless peaked faster, day 5 versus 15.

This CDR3 is 14 amino acids long. In germline, CDR1 is LGHNA, CDR2 YSLEER. The ends lost 0 bases at V and 5 bases at J; junction bases unmatched: 4. From the 5' RACE reads, TCRdb called clonotypes with MiXCR, one entry per CDR3 protein. The table has 600,000 to 750,000 distinct CDR3 sequences, about 12% seen once. The receptor was isolated from a man aged 25 to 45 who received the YFV17D yellow fever vaccine. This material consisted of PBMCs, taken on the day of the yellow fever booster vaccination. The rearrangement links TRBV4-3 to TRBJ2-7; 7 bases align to TRBD2. The CDR3 coding sequence is TGCGCCAGCAGCCAAGATTTGACTAGCAACGAGCAGTACTTC. It codes for CASSQDLTSNEQYF.